This T cell receptor beta chain comes out of a study of T cell changes during pregnancy in multiple sclerosis. Here immunoSEQ multiplex PCR was the method, and the copy in TCRdb shows in-frame clones only, minus some. The table shows around 56,000 clones, with about nine tenths occurring only once. Trimming removed 5 bases from V and 0 bases from J, with 13 bases in between. This CDR3 spans 15 amino acids. Germline V lookup: CDR1 ENHRY, CDR2 SYGVKD. The sequenced sample was peripheral blood, obtained after pregnancy. The sequence came from a female donor with multiple sclerosis, enrolled in a pregnancy study. This sequence joins TRBV10-3 and TRBJ2-5; D is perhaps TRBD2 (6 bases). The CDR3 loop reads CAISRLGGHQETQYF. CDR3 coding DNA: TGTGCCATCAGTAGACTAGGAGGGCACCAAGAGACCCAGTACTTC.